This TCR beta chain stems from a study of beta chain features in type 1 diabetes. Study-wide results and caveats: Fewer insertions but more deletions were seen at VDJ junctions in type 1 diabetes patients. Among patients, naive, central memory and Treg TCRB repertoires appeared more similar than among healthy donors. TCRB CDR3 length was moderately but significantly reduced in all four CD4+ subsets of Type 1 diabetes patients. A possible short-template PCR bias applies equally to patients and controls.

This clone came up a few times. The antigen remains undetermined. The study reverse transcribed the entire isolated RNA, so it sequenced expressed TCRB transcripts. The table came from immunoSEQ multiplex PCR; TCRdb's copy has only in-frame clones and leaves some out. This sample has approximately 330,000 clones, with roughly 9.6% found just once. CDR1 is ENHRY and CDR2 is SYGVKD in the germline V gene. Trimming took 9 bases from V and 2 from J; bases not matched to a gene: 8. The CDR3 extends over 15 amino acids. Sequencing used naive CD4+ T cells from blood. The TCR originated in a woman in her twenties or thirties in good health. The rearrangement links TRBV10-3 to TRBJ2-3; 10 nucleotides agree with TRBD2. As DNA, the CDR3 is TGTGCCATTCAAAAGCGGGAGGGCCCCACAGATACGCAGTATTTT. Amino acid sequence: CAIQKREGPTDTQYF.